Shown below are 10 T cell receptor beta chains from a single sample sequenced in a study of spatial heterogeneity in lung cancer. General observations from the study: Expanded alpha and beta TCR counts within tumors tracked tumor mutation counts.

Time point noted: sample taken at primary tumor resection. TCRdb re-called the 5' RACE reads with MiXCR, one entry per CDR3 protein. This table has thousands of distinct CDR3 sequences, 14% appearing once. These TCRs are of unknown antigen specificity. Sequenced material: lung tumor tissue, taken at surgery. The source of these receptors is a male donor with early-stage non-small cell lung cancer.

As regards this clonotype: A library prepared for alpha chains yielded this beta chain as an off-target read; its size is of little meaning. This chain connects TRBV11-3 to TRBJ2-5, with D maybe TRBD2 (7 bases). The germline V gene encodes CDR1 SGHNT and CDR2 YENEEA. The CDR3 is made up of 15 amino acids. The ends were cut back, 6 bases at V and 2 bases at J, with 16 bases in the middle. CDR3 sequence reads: CASSTGRGLQETQYF. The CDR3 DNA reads TGTGCCAGCAGTACGGGCAGGGGACTACAAGAGACCCAGTACTTC.

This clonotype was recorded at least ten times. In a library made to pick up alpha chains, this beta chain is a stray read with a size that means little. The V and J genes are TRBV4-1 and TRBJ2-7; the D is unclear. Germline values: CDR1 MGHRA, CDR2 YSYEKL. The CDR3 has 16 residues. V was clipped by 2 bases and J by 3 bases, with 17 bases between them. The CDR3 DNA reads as TGCGCCAGCAGCCAACCCCCAGGTCCTACCTACTACGAGCAGTACTTC. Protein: CASSQPPGPTYYEQYF.

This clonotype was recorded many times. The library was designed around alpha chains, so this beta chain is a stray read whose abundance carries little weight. The CDR3 region has the DNA TGCAGCGTCGTAGGACAGGCCGTCTATGGCTACACCTTC. Its translation: CSVVGQAVYGYTF. V gene TRBV29-1 combines with J gene TRBJ1-2; 7 bases align to TRBD1. CDR1 is SQVTM and CDR2 is ANQGSEA in the germline V gene. CDR3 length: 13 amino acids. Trimming cost V 6 bases and J 4 bases; bases outside gene matches: 8.

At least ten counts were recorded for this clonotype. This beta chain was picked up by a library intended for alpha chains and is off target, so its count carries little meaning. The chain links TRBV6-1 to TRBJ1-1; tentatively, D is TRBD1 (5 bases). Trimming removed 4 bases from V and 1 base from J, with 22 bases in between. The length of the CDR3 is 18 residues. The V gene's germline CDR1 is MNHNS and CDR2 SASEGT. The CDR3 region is CASSGLSGGDTSNTEAFF. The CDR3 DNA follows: TGTGCCAGCAGTGGACTGTCTGGGGGGGATACCTCGAACACTGAAGCTTTCTTT.

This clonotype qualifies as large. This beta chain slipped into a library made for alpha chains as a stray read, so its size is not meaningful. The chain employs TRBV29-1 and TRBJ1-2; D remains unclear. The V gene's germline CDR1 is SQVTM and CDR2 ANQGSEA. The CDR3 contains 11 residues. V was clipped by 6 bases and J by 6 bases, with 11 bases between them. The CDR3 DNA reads TGCAGCGTACGAATGGGGAATGGCTACACCTTC. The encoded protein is CSVRMGNGYTF.

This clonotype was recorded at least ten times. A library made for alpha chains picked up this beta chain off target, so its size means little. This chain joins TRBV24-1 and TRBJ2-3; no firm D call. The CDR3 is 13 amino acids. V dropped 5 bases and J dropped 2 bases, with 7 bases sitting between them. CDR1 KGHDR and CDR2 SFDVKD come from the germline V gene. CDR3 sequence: CATSGRYTDTQYF. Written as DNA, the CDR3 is TGTGCCACCAGTGGAAGGTACACAGATACGCAGTATTTT.

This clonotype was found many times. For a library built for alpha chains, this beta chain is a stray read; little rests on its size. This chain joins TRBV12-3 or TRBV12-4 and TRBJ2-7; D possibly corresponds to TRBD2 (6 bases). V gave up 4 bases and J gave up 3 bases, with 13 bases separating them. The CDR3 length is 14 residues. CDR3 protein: CASSSPDYLYEQYF. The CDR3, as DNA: TGTGCCAGCAGTTCTCCGGACTATCTCTACGAGCAGTACTTC.

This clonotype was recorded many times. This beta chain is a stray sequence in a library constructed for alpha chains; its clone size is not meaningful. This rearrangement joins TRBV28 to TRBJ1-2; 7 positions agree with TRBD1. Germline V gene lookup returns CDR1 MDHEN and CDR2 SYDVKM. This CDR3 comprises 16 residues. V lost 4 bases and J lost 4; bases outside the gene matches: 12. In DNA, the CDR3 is TGTGCCAGCAGTTCGAAAACCCTGGACAGGTTCTATGGCTACACCTTC. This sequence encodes CASSSKTLDRFYGYTF.

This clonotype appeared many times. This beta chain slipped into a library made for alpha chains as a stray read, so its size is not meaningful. The CDR3 spells CSVGYAGGVSTGELFF. The CDR3 coding sequence is TGCAGCGTTGGTTATGCAGGGGGGGTGAGCACCGGGGAGCTGTTTTTT. The chain is built from TRBV29-1 and TRBJ2-2; TRBD1 or TRBD2 may be the D gene (7 bases each). V was clipped by 4 bases and J by 4 bases, with 19 bases between them. Germline V gene sequence: CDR1 SQVTM, CDR2 ANQGSEA. The CDR3 is made up of 16 amino acids.

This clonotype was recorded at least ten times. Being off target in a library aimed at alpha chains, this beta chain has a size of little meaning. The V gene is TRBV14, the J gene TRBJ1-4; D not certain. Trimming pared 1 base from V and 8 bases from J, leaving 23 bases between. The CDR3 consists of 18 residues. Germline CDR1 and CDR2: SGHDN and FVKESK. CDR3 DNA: TGTGCCAGCAGCCAAGTCCCTTTATTTGGACGGGAGGAGGAAAAACTGTTTTTT. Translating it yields CASSQVPLFGREEEKLFF. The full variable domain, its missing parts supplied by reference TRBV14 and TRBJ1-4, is EAGVTQFPSHSVIEKGQTVTLRCDPISGHDNLYWYRRVMGKEIKFLLHFVKESKQDESGMPNNRFLAERTGGTYSTLKVQPAELEDSGVYFCASSQVPLFGREEEKLFFGSGTQLSVL.